This paragraph reports one T cell receptor (beta chain). This CDR3 comprises 16 residues. Germline CDR1 reads MNHEY; CDR2 reads SMNVEV (reference sequence). Trimming took 0 bases from V and 3 from J, leaving 15 bases between them. This record belongs to a study of blood T cell repertoires in COVID-19. Original handling: Nucleated cell counts were estimated from reference gene primer amplification. Sequencing used immunoSEQ multiplex PCR; TCRdb keeps in-frame clones, though not all of them. That table supplies the V and J calls and clone size; D and trimming were determined from the DNA. The top ten hold 1.5% to 2% of the sample, which has fewer than 250,000 clones, approximately 86% seen once.

Sequences were obtained from peripheral blood. This clonotype was sampled from a woman aged 60-70 years who had recovered from COVID-19. The genes are TRBV27 and TRBJ2-7; maybe TRBD2 (6 bases). The CDR3 region is CASSLSIGGQGYEQYF. The CDR3, as DNA: TGTGCCAGCAGTTTATCTATCGGGGGTCAGGGCTACGAGCAGTACTTC.